The 18 T cell receptor beta chains in this list originate from one sample, sequenced in a study of blood T cell repertoires in COVID-19. Generated by immunoSEQ multiplex PCR, the TCRdb table keeps only in-frame clones and is missing some. The table has 84,000 or so clones, more than 65% seen once. Sequenced: peripheral blood. The receptors were gathered from a man aged 65 to 85 with COVID-19, enrolled during active disease.

The genes are TRBV6-6 and TRBJ1-3; tentative D call: TRBD1 (6 bases). Germline CDR1 and CDR2: MNHNY and SVGAGI (reference sequence). Deletions cut 6 bases from V and 4 bases from J, with 13 bases between. The CDR3 spans 14 residues. The CDR3 reads CASSPPGQGNTIYF. CDR3 nucleotides: TGTGCCAGCAGCCCTCCCGGACAGGGAAACACCATATATTTT.

The chain employs TRBV7-2 and TRBJ2-1; D not certain. Trimming left V 6 bases short and J 7 bases short, with 13 bases between. CDR3 size: 13 residues. Germline V lookup: CDR1 SGHTA, CDR2 FQGNSA. CDR3 residues: CASRLSAKNEQFF. The DNA for the CDR3 is TGTGCCAGCAGACTCTCAGCGAAAAATGAGCAGTTCTTC.

This clone was seen only a few times. This chain uses TRBV4-1 with TRBJ2-7, with D maybe TRBD1 (5 bases). V was shortened by 1 base and J by 5 bases, with 12 bases between the two germline ends. CDR3 length: 14 amino acids. Germline V gene sequence: CDR1 MGHRA, CDR2 YSYEKL. CDR3: CASSQAQGPHEQYF. CDR3 coding DNA: TGCGCCAGCAGCCAAGCCCAGGGCCCCCACGAGCAGTACTTC.

The DNA for the CDR3 is TGTGCCAGCAGCCCGGGACAGCGTTCCGGAGAGACCCAGTACTTC. This gives the protein CASSPGQRSGETQYF. The chain links TRBV6-6 to TRBJ2-5, with 7 nucleotides matching TRBD1. Germline V CDR1 and CDR2: MNHNY, SVGAGI (reference sequence). Germline trimming cut 6 bases from V and 4 bases from J; bases unmatched to any gene: 11. The CDR3 covers 15 residues.

The table lists this clone with a few counts. V is TRBV30 and J is TRBJ1-5; a possible D gene is TRBD1 (5 bases). CDR3 length: 13 amino acids. CDR1 and CDR2 from the germline V gene are GTSNPN and SVGIG (reference sequence). V shed 2 bases and J shed 7 bases, with 12 bases lying between them. The CDR3 DNA follows: TGTGCCTGGAGTACAAGGGGCGGACAGCCCCAGCATTTT. It is translated as CAWSTRGGQPQHF.

This chain connects TRBV5-1 to TRBJ1-2; D gene ambiguous. Deletions cut 0 bases from V and 3 bases from J, with 9 bases between. From germline, CDR1 is SGHRS and CDR2 YFSETQ. This CDR3 is 14 amino acids long. The chain's CDR3 is CASSLVVGDYGYTF. The CDR3, as DNA: TGCGCCAGCAGCTTGGTGGTGGGCGACTATGGCTACACCTTC.

Ten or more counts support this clone. The V call is TRBV20-1, the J call TRBJ2-2, with a weak D call TRBD1 (6 bases). Germline assignment: CDR1 DFQATT and CDR2 SNEGSKA (reference sequence). The CDR3 loop spans 19 amino acids. The V gene lost 3 bases and the J gene lost 1 base, with 24 bases spanning the gap. The CDR3: CSASSNLGQGRGNTGELFF. The CDR3 DNA reads as TGCAGTGCTAGTTCAAACTTGGGACAAGGCAGGGGGAACACCGGGGAGCTGTTTTTT.

This chain uses TRBV4-3 with TRBJ1-1; D remains ambiguous. CDR1 is LGHNA, CDR2 YSLEER, per germline. V was cut by 5 bases and J by 3 bases, with 16 bases left in between. CDR3 length equals 15 residues. The CDR3 DNA sequence: TGCGCCAGCAGCAAAGTGATCGGAGTGTACACTGAAGCTTTCTTT. It is translated as CASSKVIGVYTEAFF.

Only one count was recorded for this clone. This chain joins TRBV5-6 and TRBJ2-7; no definite D call. With 0 bases removed from V and 4 bases from J, the gap between germline ends came to 11 bases. Germline CDR1 is SGHDT and CDR2 is YYEEEE. The CDR3 length is 14 residues. Here the CDR3 DNA reads TGTGCCAGCAGCTTGGGACACCCAGGATACGAGCAGTACTTC. Encoded protein: CASSLGHPGYEQYF.

V usage is TRBV10-3 and J usage is TRBJ2-2, with TRBD2 matching 8 bases. With V trimmed by 5 bases and J by 3 bases, 5 bases remained unmatched. This CDR3 is built from 15 residues. Germline values: CDR1 ENHRY, CDR2 SYGVKD. CDR3 DNA: TGTGCCATCAGTCGGGAGGGCAGAGACACCGGGGAGCTGTTTTTT. It specifies CAISREGRDTGELFF.

The rearrangement uses TRBV5-1 and TRBJ1-4; D gene ambiguous. V lost 4 bases and J lost 7, with 11 bases in between. The CDR3 is 13 amino acids. CDR1 is SGHRS and CDR2 is YFSETQ in the germline V gene. CDR3 DNA sequence: TGCGCCAGCAGCCAACGAGCAGGTGAAAAACTGTTTTTT. Translated, it gives CASSQRAGEKLFF.

The rearrangement links TRBV24-1 to TRBJ2-2; the D gene is possibly TRBD1 (6 bases). This CDR3 comprises 14 residues. Germline V lookup: CDR1 KGHDR, CDR2 SFDVKD. The ends were cut back, 6 bases at V and 5 bases at J, with 12 bases in the middle. The CDR3 DNA is TGTGCCACCAGTCAAACAGGGCTAACCGGGGAGCTGTTTTTT. This sequence encodes CATSQTGLTGELFF.

This clone is medium-sized. The rearrangement links TRBV19 to TRBJ2-3; D perhaps matches TRBD1 (5 bases). Germline V gene lookup returns CDR1 LNHDA and CDR2 SQIVND (reference sequence). The V end was cut by 3 bases, the J end by 3 bases, with 10 bases between. The CDR3 runs 14 residues. The CDR3 region is CASSIQGKTDTQYF. CDR3 DNA sequence: TGTGCCAGTAGTATCCAGGGAAAGACAGATACGCAGTATTTT.

This clone was seen a few times. The J gene is TRBJ1-2, the V gene TRBV6-2 or TRBV6-3; D gene uncertain. The CDR3 loop spans 14 amino acids. Trimming stripped 6 bases from V and 6 bases from J, with 17 bases between. Germline CDR1 and CDR2: MNHEY and SVGEGT. The CDR3: CASSPRGVVNGYTF. CDR3 in DNA: TGTGCCAGCAGCCCCCGCGGGGTCGTCAATGGCTACACCTTC.

The chain combines TRBV6-2 or TRBV6-3 with TRBJ1-1; D might be TRBD1 (6 bases). CDR1 is MNHEY and CDR2 is SVGEGT in the germline V gene. The CDR3 spans 17 residues. Trimming shortened V by 2 bases and J by 0 bases, and 16 bases separated the two germline ends. For the CDR3, the DNA is TGTGCCAGCAGTTACACTACAGGGCGTACCATGAACACTGAAGCTTTCTTT. It is translated as CASSYTTGRTMNTEAFF.

The chain has TRBV25-1 and TRBJ1-1; D perhaps matches TRBD1 (6 bases). The CDR3 spans 13 residues. The germline V and J ends were trimmed by 7 bases and 2 bases, with 11 bases remaining between them. From germline, CDR1 is MGHDK and CDR2 SYGVNS. As DNA, the CDR3 is TGTGCCAGCACCAGTGGGACAAACACTGAAGCTTTCTTT. Amino acids: CASTSGTNTEAFF.

This chain uses TRBV14 with TRBJ2-3; no definite D call. CDR3 length equals 16 residues. V was cut by 0 bases and J by 1 base, with 11 bases left in between. The germline V gene encodes CDR1 SGHDN and CDR2 FVKESK. This chain's CDR3 is CASSQDTNTRTDTQYF. CDR3 coding DNA: TGTGCCAGCAGCCAAGATACTAATACACGCACAGATACGCAGTATTTT.

The chain has TRBV7-9 and TRBJ2-7, with 9 nucleotides matching TRBD1. The CDR3 covers 14 residues. The J segment lost 6 bases and the V segment lost 1 base, leaving 4 bases of the junction unmatched. Germline CDR1 and CDR2: SEHNR and FQNEAQ (reference sequence). As DNA, the CDR3 is TGTGCCAGCAGCTTAGGGGACAGGGTTAGCGAGCAGTACTTC. Translated, it gives CASSLGDRVSEQYF.